The T cell receptor (beta chain) under discussion was sequenced for a study of graft-versus-host responses after intestinal transplantation. Background on the study: Isolated intestinal, liver-intestinal, or multivisceral transplants had been given to the recipients.

With respect to this clone: The antigen remains undetermined.

Sequenced by immunoSEQ multiplex PCR; TCRdb stores in-frame clones only, minus some. The table shows approximately 33,000 clones, with about 80% occurring only once. CDR1 and CDR2 from the germline V gene are MNHNS and SASEGT. V was clipped by 5 bases and J by 6 bases; unmatched bases: 2. The CDR3 is 14 amino acids. J is TRBJ2-3 and V is TRBV6-1; 13 nucleotides match TRBD2. The TCR originated in a human donor who received an intestinal transplant. The sample was unstimulated CD8+ T cells sorted from spleen or lymph node cells, taken before intestinal transplant. The CDR3 here is CASSTSGGADTQYF. The CDR3 bases are TGTGCCAGCAGTACTAGCGGGGGGGCGGATACGCAGTATTTT.